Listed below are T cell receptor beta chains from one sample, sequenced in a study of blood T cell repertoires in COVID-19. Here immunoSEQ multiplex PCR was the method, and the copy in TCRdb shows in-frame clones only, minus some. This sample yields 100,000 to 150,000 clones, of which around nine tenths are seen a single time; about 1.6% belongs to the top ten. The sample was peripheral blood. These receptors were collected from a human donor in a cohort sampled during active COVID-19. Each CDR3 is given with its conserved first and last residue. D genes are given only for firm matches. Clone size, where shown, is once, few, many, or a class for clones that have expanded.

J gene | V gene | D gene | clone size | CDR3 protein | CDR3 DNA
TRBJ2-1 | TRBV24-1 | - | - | CATSDSEQINNEQFF | TGTGCCACCAGTGATTCGGAGCAAATTAACAATGAGCAGTTCTTC
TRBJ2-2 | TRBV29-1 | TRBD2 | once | CSVAKTSGGLLTGELFF | TGCAGCGTTGCCAAAACTAGCGGGGGGTTATTGACCGGGGAGCTGTTTTTT
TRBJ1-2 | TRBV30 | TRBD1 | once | CAWSKGQGPSYTYGYTF | TGTGCCTGGAGTAAGGGACAGGGACCCTCGTACACCTATGGCTACACCTTC
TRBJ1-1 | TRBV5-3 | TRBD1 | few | CARSSGHTGTEKKNTEAFF | TGTGCCAGAAGCTCAGGACACACCGGGACAGAGAAAAAGAACACTGAAGCTTTCTTT
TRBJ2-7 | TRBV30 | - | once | CASGGLYEQYF | TGTGCCTCCGGGGGTTTATACGAGCAGTACTTC
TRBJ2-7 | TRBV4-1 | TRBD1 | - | CASSQGQGSLSYEQYF | TGCGCCAGCAGCCAAGGACAGGGGTCCCTAAGTTACGAGCAGTACTTC
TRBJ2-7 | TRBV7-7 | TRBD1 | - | CASSPTGREGDEQYF | TGTGCTAGCAGCCCGACAGGGCGTGAAGGGGACGAGCAGTACTTC
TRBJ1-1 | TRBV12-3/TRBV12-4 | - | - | CASSLAGFSEAFF | TGTGCCAGCAGTTTGGCGGGATTCTCTGAAGCTTTCTTT
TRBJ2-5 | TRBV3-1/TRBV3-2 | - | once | CASSQFTVETQYF | TGTGCCAGCAGCCAATTTACTGTGGAGACCCAGTACTTC
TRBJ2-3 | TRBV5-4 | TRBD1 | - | CASSLRGQGADTQYF | TGTGCCAGCAGCTTGAGGGGACAGGGGGCAGATACGCAGTATTTT
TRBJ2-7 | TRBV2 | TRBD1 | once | CASSEGTGGNYEQYF | TGTGCCAGCAGTGAAGGGACAGGGGGCAACTACGAGCAGTACTTC
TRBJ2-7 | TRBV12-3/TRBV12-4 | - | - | CASSPSYEQYF | TGTGCCAGCAGTCCTTCCTACGAGCAGTACTTC
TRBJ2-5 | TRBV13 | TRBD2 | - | CASSLYASGAETQYF | TGTGCCAGCAGCTTATACGCTAGCGGGGCTGAGACCCAGTACTTC
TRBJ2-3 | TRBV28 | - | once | CASSPRELRTDTQYF | TGTGCCAGCAGTCCGCGAGAGCTCCGCACAGATACGCAGTATTTT
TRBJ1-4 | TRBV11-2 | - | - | CASSLGTGTNEKLFF | TGTGCCAGCAGCTTAGGGACGGGGACTAATGAAAAACTGTTTTTT
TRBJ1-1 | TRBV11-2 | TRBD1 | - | CASSAGQGARAFF | TGTGCCAGCAGCGCCGGACAGGGGGCGCGAGCTTTCTTT
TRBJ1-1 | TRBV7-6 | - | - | CASSLHRAMDTEAFF | TGTGCCAGCAGCCTCCACAGGGCGATGGACACTGAAGCTTTCTTT
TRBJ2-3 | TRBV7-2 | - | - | CASRTKPWSGTDTQYF | TGTGCCAGCAGAACCAAGCCGTGGTCGGGCACAGATACGCAGTATTTT
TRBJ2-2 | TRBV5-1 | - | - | CASSPEDGELFF | TGCGCCAGCAGCCCGGAGGACGGGGAGCTGTTTTTT
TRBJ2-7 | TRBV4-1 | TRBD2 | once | CASSPSGTSTLEQYF | TGCGCCAGCAGCCCCTCCGGGACTAGTACCCTCGAGCAGTACTTC
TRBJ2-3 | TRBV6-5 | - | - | CASSYSGLGGDTQYF | TGTGCCAGCAGTTACTCGGGGCTGGGTGGAGATACGCAGTATTTT
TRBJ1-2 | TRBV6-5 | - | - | CASSYSRRGGEGYTF | TGTGCCAGCAGTTACTCCAGACGTGGGGGGGAAGGCTACACCTTC
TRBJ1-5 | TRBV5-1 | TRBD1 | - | CASSETGGNQPQHF | TGCGCCAGCAGCGAAACAGGGGGCAATCAGCCCCAGCATTTT
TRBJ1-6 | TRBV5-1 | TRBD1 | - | CASSLLGTGGSPLHF | TGCGCCAGCAGCCTCCTCGGGACAGGGGGTTCACCCCTCCACTTT
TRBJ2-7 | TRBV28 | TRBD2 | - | CASSLLPSGTYEQYF | TGTGCCAGCAGTTTACTCCCTAGCGGAACCTACGAGCAGTACTTC
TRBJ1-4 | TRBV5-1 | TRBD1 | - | CASSFDRAWENEKLFF | TGCGCCAGCAGCTTTGACAGGGCATGGGAGAATGAAAAACTGTTTTTT
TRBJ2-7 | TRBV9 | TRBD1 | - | CASSAGGQGAHEQYF | TGTGCCAGCAGCGCCGGAGGACAGGGGGCCCACGAGCAGTACTTC
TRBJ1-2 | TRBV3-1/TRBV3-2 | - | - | CASSQAWGRGVYGYTF | TGTGCCAGCAGCCAGGCCTGGGGCAGGGGTGTCTATGGCTACACCTTC
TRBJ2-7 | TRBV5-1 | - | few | CASSLAPGVGVSDEQYF | TGCGCCAGCAGCTTGGCCCCCGGGGTGGGAGTTAGTGACGAGCAGTACTTC
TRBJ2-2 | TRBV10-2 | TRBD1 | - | CASSNLPGTGFPGELFF | TGCGCCAGCAGTAACCTCCCCGGGACAGGGTTCCCCGGGGAGCTGTTTTTT
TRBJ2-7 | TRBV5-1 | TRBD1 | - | CASSSGQGESEQYF | TGCGCCAGCAGCTCAGGACAGGGTGAAAGCGAGCAGTACTTC
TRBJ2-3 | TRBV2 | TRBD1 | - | CASSGGQSTDTQYF | TGTGCCAGCAGTGGGGGACAGAGTACAGATACGCAGTATTTT
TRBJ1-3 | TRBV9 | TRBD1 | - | CASSVDRGSGNTIYF | TGTGCCAGCAGCGTAGACAGGGGCAGTGGAAACACCATATATTTT
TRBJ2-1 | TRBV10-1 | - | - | CASSENSPNEQFF | TGCGCCAGCAGTGAGAACAGTCCCAATGAGCAGTTCTTC
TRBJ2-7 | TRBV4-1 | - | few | CASSRDLAQSSYEQYF | TGCGCCAGCAGCCGAGACCTAGCACAGAGCTCCTACGAGCAGTACTTC
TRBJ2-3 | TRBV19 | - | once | CASSIPFPRATEFLSTDTQYF | TGTGCCAGCAGTATCCCCTTCCCCAGGGCCACCGAGTTTCTTAGCACAGATACGCAGTATTTT
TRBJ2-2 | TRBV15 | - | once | CATSTTRTTGELFF | TGTGCCACCAGCACCACCCGGACAACCGGGGAGCTGTTTTTT
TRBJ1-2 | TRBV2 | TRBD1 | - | CASSAGTGVNYGYTF | TGTGCCAGCAGTGCCGGGACAGGGGTTAACTATGGCTACACCTTC
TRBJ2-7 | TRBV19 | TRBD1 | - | CASSPWDSRPYEQYF | TGTGCCAGTAGTCCTTGGGACAGCCGACCCTACGAGCAGTACTTC
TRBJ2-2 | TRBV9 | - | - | CASSVNRGGGSPNTGELFF | TGTGCCAGCAGCGTAAACCGAGGGGGTGGGAGCCCGAACACCGGGGAGCTGTTTTTT
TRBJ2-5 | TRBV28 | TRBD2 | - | CASSLGGAGVEETQYF | TGTGCCAGCAGTTTAGGGGGAGCGGGAGTCGAAGAGACCCAGTACTTC
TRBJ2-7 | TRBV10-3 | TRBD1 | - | CAISLGQGTYEQYF | TGTGCCATCAGCTTGGGACAGGGGACCTACGAGCAGTACTTC
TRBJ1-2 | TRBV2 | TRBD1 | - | CASSRDREEDGYTF | TGTGCCAGCAGTAGGGACAGGGAGGAGGATGGCTACACCTTC
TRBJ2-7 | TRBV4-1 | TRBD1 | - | CASSQVGQGVEYF | TGCGCCAGCAGCCAAGTGGGACAGGGGGTGGAGTACTTC
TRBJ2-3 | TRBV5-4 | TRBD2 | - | CASSTGLAGAVQYF | TGTGCCAGCAGCACGGGACTAGCGGGGGCGGTGCAGTATTTT
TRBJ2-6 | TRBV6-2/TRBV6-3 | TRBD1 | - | CASSHDRGSGANVLTF | TGTGCCAGCAGTCACGACAGGGGCTCTGGGGCCAACGTCCTGACTTTC
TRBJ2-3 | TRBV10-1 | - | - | CASSGAGPGTDTQYF | TGCGCCAGCAGTGGGGCGGGCCCTGGCACAGATACGCAGTATTTT
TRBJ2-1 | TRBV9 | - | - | CASTSGTRGNEQFF | TGTGCCAGCACCTCCGGGACAAGAGGCAATGAGCAGTTCTTC
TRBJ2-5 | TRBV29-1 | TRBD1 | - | CSVERNRGETQYF | TGCAGCGTTGAAAGGAACAGGGGAGAGACCCAGTACTTC
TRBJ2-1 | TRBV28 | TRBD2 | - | CASSYSGGSSYNEQFF | TGTGCCAGCAGTTACTCCGGGGGGAGCTCCTACAATGAGCAGTTCTTC
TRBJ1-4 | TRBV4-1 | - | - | CASSQADEKLFF | TGCGCCAGCAGCCAGGCAGATGAAAAACTGTTTTTT
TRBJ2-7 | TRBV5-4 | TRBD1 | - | CASSLKDRGDYLYEQYF | TGTGCCAGCAGCCTAAAAGACAGGGGCGACTATCTCTACGAGCAGTACTTC